The clone carrying this T cell receptor beta chain was detected only once. These data are taken from a study of shared clonotypes between healthy human individuals. Each sample came from a Caucasian adult donor living in Nashville, Tennessee. From germline, CDR1 is SEHNR and CDR2 FQNEAQ (reference sequence). The CDR3 is 14 residues long. J was trimmed by 5 bases and V by 5 bases; bases with no gene match: 9. Sequencing used immunoSEQ multiplex PCR; TCRdb keeps in-frame clones, though not all of them. Of a few million clones listed, approximately 92% were seen once; the top ten hold over 0.12%. The V gene is TRBV7-9, the J gene TRBJ2-7; 7 nucleotides match TRBD1. This receptor was obtained from a man between 18 and 35 years old in good health. What was sequenced was naive CD4+ T cells sorted from blood. As to subset: CD45RA+ positively selected. The CDR3: CASSQRQGIDEQYF. The CDR3 bases are TGTGCCAGCAGCCAGCGACAGGGTATCGACGAGCAGTACTTC.